Presented here are 29 T cell receptor beta chains from one specimen sequenced in a study of T cells in Graves' hyperthyroidism and ophthalmopathy. Amplification of TCR beta CDR3 regions was performed using RNA transcripts as template. RT-PCR in the first round (using the HTBI primer set) targeted the TCR CDR3. One entry per CDR3 protein, called by TCRdb with MiXCR from the multiplex PCR reads. The sample records hundreds of thousands of distinct CDR3 sequences, approximately 25% being singletons. Sequencing was carried out using blood. Receptors originate from a man aged 45-60 years with Graves' hyperthyroidism.

The rearrangement joins TRBV12-3 or TRBV12-4 to TRBJ2-2, with unresolved D. The CDR3 contains 13 residues. V was clipped by 5 bases and J by 6 bases, with 10 bases between them. Written as DNA, the CDR3 is TGTGCCAGCAGTGCGATCGGCGCCGGGGAGCTGTTTTTT. Translation gives CASSAIGAGELFF.

This clonotype was observed a few times. V gene TRBV28 combines with J gene TRBJ2-5, with 9 bases aligning to TRBD2. This CDR3 contains 12 residues. CDR1 MDHEN and CDR2 SYDVKM come from the germline V gene. CDR3 bases: TGTGTGGTAGCGGGAGTGCAAGAGACCCAGTACTTC. Translating it yields CVVAGVQETQYF.

This clonotype turned up a few times. The chain has TRBV3-1 and TRBJ2-1; the match to TRBD1 covers 10 bases. The CDR3 has 16 residues. Germline assignment: CDR1 LGHDT and CDR2 YNNKEL (reference sequence). Losses at the gene ends were 4 bases for V and 8 bases for J; bases not matched to a gene: 11. CDR3 residues: CASSPYSGTGVYEQFF. The CDR3 DNA reads TGTGCCAGCAGCCCATATTCCGGGACAGGGGTCTATGAGCAGTTCTTC.

The V and J genes are TRBV29-1 and TRBJ2-3; 15 nucleotides agree with TRBD2. This CDR3 spans 14 amino acids. V lost 6 bases to trimming and J lost 7 bases; unmatched junction nucleotides: 5. Germline CDR1 is SQVTM and CDR2 is ANQGSEA. CDR3 residues: CSVAGTSGGNTQYF. The CDR3 nucleotides read TGCAGCGTCGCCGGGACTAGCGGGGGGAATACGCAGTATTTT.

Comment on this clonotype: Given a much more abundant clone one base away, this may be a read error. The chain combines TRBV7-9 with TRBJ2-7; D may match TRBD1 or TRBD2 (5 bases each). Trimming shortened V by 5 bases and J by 0 bases, and 20 bases separated the two germline ends. The CDR3 is 17 residues long. The germline CDR1 and CDR2 sequences are SEHNR and FQNEAQ (reference sequence). CDR3 coding DNA: TGTGCCAGCAGCCCCACCCGGGGCGGAGGCAACTCCTACGAGCAGTACTTC. Its protein product is CASSPTRGGGNSYEQYF.

The CDR3 DNA is TGTGCCAGTTTCTTGGGAGCGGGAGGGCCTGGTACGCAGTATTTT. This encodes CASFLGAGGPGTQYF. This chain links TRBV12-3 or TRBV12-4 with TRBJ2-3, with 10 positions matching TRBD2. The CDR3 runs 15 residues. V gave up 9 bases and J gave up 8 bases; unmatched junction bases: 14.

This chain links TRBV5-1 with TRBJ2-7; a possible D gene is TRBD1 (5 bases). This CDR3 is built from 14 residues. From germline, CDR1 is SGHRS and CDR2 YFSETQ. V was cut by 2 bases and J by 0 bases, with 9 bases left in between. CDR3 in amino acids: CASSFTQVSYEQYF. The CDR3 DNA is TGCGCCAGCAGCTTCACACAGGTCTCCTACGAGCAGTACTTC.

This clonotype was observed many times. The chain couples TRBV12-3 or TRBV12-4 to TRBJ2-1, with 12 bases identical to TRBD2. After removal of 3 bases from V and 7 bases from J, the junction contained 7 bases not matched to a gene. CDR3 size: 16 residues. CDR3 nucleotides: TGTGCCAGCAGTTTTCTAGCGGGAGGGGTTGGGAATGAGCAGTTCTTC. Amino acids: CASSFLAGGVGNEQFF.

In its sample, this clonotype was seen a few times. The chain uses TRBV5-4 and TRBJ1-1; TRBD1 aligns across 7 bases. V lost 3 bases and J lost 5; bases outside the gene matches: 7. The V gene's germline CDR1 is SGHNT and CDR2 YYREEE (reference sequence). The CDR3 is made up of 14 amino acids. CDR3 residues: CASSSGQLGTEAFF. The CDR3 DNA is TGTGCCAGCAGCTCGGGACAGCTGGGAACTGAAGCTTTCTTT.

Many counts were recorded for this clonotype. The chain recombines TRBV7-2 with TRBJ2-1, with 13 bases that match TRBD2. V lost 3 bases to trimming and J lost 10 bases; unmatched junction nucleotides: 12. The germline V gene encodes CDR1 SGHTA and CDR2 FQGNSA. CDR3 length equals 17 residues. The CDR3 nucleotides read TGTGCCAGCAGCTTTGGGAAGGGACTAGCGGGAAGGGGGGAGCAGTTCTTC. Its translation: CASSFGKGLAGRGEQFF.

J is TRBJ2-1 and V is TRBV9; D not resolved. The germline V gene has CDR1 SGDLS and CDR2 YYNGEE. This CDR3 spans 17 amino acids. V gave up 4 bases and J gave up 0 bases, with 17 bases separating them. The CDR3 sequence: CASSPLWSSGSYNEQFF. CDR3 DNA sequence: TGTGCCAGCAGCCCCCTCTGGAGTTCGGGCTCCTACAATGAGCAGTTCTTC.

This clonotype was picked up many times. The gene calls are TRBV2 and TRBJ2-1; D gene ambiguous. The CDR3 is made up of 12 amino acids. CDR1 and CDR2 (germline): SNHLY, FYNNEI. V gave up 9 bases and J gave up 8 bases, with 14 bases separating them. The CDR3 loop is CASGPGWDEQFF. CDR3 in DNA: TGTGCCAGTGGTCCGGGCTGGGATGAGCAGTTCTTC. Using reference TRBV2 and TRBJ2-1 for the parts outside the CDR3, the full variable domain is EPEVTQTPSHQVTQMGQEVILRCVPISNHLYFYWYRQILGQKVEFLVSFYNNEISEKSEIFDDQFSVERPDGSNFTLKIRSTKLEDSAMYFCASGPGWDEQFFGPGTRLTVL.

This clonotype was seen a few times. This chain links TRBV5-4 with TRBJ2-3; 9 bases map to TRBD2. Per the germline V gene, CDR1 is SGHNT and CDR2 is YYREEE (reference sequence). The CDR3 has 16 amino acids. With 1 base clipped from V and 2 bases from J, the junction kept 5 bases outside the gene matches. The CDR3 DNA reads TGTGCCAGCAGCTTGCAGGTAGCGGGAGCCACAGATACGCAGTATTTT. Protein sequence: CASSLQVAGATDTQYF.

The chain has TRBV6-1 and TRBJ2-5; 8 bases fit TRBD1. This CDR3 contains 15 residues. V shed 1 base, J shed 5 bases, and the junction held 6 bases outside the gene matches. The germline V gene encodes CDR1 MNHNS and CDR2 SASEGT. The CDR3 protein is CASSEGTGIGETQYF. DNA for the CDR3: TGTGCCAGCAGTGAAGGGACAGGGATCGGGGAGACCCAGTACTTC.

This clonotype has at least ten counts. V gene TRBV20-1 combines with J gene TRBJ1-2; TRBD1 agrees at 9 bases. This CDR3 has 13 residues. V gave up 4 bases and J gave up 4 bases; unmatched junction bases: 4. CDR1 and CDR2 (germline): DFQATT, SNEGSKA (reference sequence). CDR3 sequence (DNA): TGCAGTGCTAAGGACAGGGGACCCTATGGCTACACCTTC. Translation gives CSAKDRGPYGYTF.

This clonotype was observed at least ten times. The chain combines TRBV7-9 with TRBJ2-1; D is perhaps TRBD2 (7 bases). Germline CDR1 SEHNR, CDR2 FQNEAQ (reference sequence). The CDR3 is made up of 16 amino acids. Trimming removed 2 bases at V and 6 bases at J, with 17 bases between. The CDR3 DNA follows: TGTGCCAGCAGCTTACAGGGGTCTAGCGGCCTCAATGAGCAGTTCTTC. It is translated as CASSLQGSSGLNEQFF.

The chain recombines TRBV6-1 with TRBJ2-3, with D unclear. Germline V CDR1 and CDR2: MNHNS, SASEGT. The CDR3 spans 13 residues. V shed 8 bases and J shed 5 bases, with 14 bases lying between them. CDR3 nucleotide sequence: TGTGCCAGCCGATCAAACGGAAGAGATACGCAGTATTTT. Residues: CASRSNGRDTQYF.

CDR3 region: CASGDWLKGYTF. The CDR3 DNA reads as TGTGCCAGCGGGGACTGGTTAAAGGGCTACACCTTC. This chain uses TRBV7-9 with TRBJ1-2; the D gene is possibly TRBD1 (5 bases). CDR3 length: 12 residues. Germline V lookup: CDR1 SEHNR, CDR2 FQNEAQ (reference sequence). The V and J ends lost 8 bases and 8 bases respectively, with 15 bases between them.

The sample holds a few counts of this clonotype. This chain joins TRBV5-4 and TRBJ2-3; 8 bases line up with TRBD2. CDR1 is SGHNT, CDR2 YYREEE, per germline (reference sequence). CDR3 size: 15 residues. J was trimmed by 8 bases and V by 2 bases; bases with no gene match: 10. CDR3: CASSLGAGGDGTQYF. The CDR3 DNA follows: TGTGCCAGCAGCTTAGGCGCGGGAGGAGATGGTACGCAGTATTTT.

This clonotype was counted many times. This chain links TRBV3-1 with TRBJ2-1; D gene unclear. V was pared by 4 bases and J by 8 bases, with 15 bases between. The germline V gene encodes CDR1 LGHDT and CDR2 YNNKEL (reference sequence). This CDR3 contains 14 residues. The CDR3 DNA reads TGTGCCAGCAGCCGAGGCCTAGACGCCGATGAGCAGTTCTTC. It yields the protein CASSRGLDADEQFF.

V gene TRBV5-1 combines with J gene TRBJ1-4; no clear D gene. Trimming pared 4 bases from V and 4 bases from J, leaving 11 bases between. The germline CDR1 and CDR2 sequences are SGHRS and YFSETQ. The CDR3 is 14 residues long. CDR3 coding DNA: TGCGCCAGCAGCGAGGGCAGACGTAATGAAAAACTGTTTTTT. Translating gives CASSEGRRNEKLFF.

CDR3 bases: TGTGCCAGCAGTTTCCCCCCTTTTGGAGCTGGCTCCTACGAGCAGTACTTC. Translation: CASSFPPFGAGSYEQYF. The rearrangement uses TRBV6-5 and TRBJ2-7; no clear D. The ends were cut back, 4 bases at V and 0 bases at J, with 19 bases in the middle. The length of the CDR3 is 17 residues. Germline V CDR1 and CDR2: MNHEY, SVGAGI.

The chain has TRBV2 and TRBJ2-7; D is undetermined. Germline CDR1 reads SNHLY; CDR2 reads FYNNEI. This CDR3 comprises 12 residues. Trimming pared 6 bases from V and 3 bases from J, leaving 9 bases between. The CDR3 sequence is CASSREFYEQYF. The DNA for the CDR3 is TGTGCCAGCAGCCGCGAGTTCTACGAGCAGTACTTC.

J is TRBJ1-4 and V is TRBV20-1, with 9 bases identical to TRBD1. Trimming cost V 0 bases and J 8 bases; bases outside gene matches: 7. Germline lookup yields CDR1 DFQATT and CDR2 SNEGSKA (reference sequence). The CDR3 runs to 15 residues. CDR3 residues: CSARDIQGAGEKLFF. CDR3 nucleotides: TGCAGTGCTAGAGATATACAGGGGGCAGGGGAAAAACTGTTTTTT.

This clonotype appeared many times. The CDR3, as DNA: TGTGCCAGCAGTGGGGGAAATCAGCCCCAGCATTTT. As protein: CASSGGNQPQHF. The chain uses TRBV2 and TRBJ1-5, with no clear D. The CDR3 contains 12 residues. Between the trimmed V and J ends, which lost 4 bases and 4 bases, there was a span of 5 bases. From germline, CDR1 is SNHLY and CDR2 FYNNEI.

With respect to this clonotype: Mismatch with germline at one junction end may stem from a read error. The chain has TRBV7-3 and TRBJ2-4; 14 bases map to TRBD2. The DNA matches TRBJ2-1 better at its end, which makes the J call doubtful. Germline V gives CDR1 SGHTA, CDR2 FQGTGA. The CDR3 is 16 residues long. In DNA, the CDR3 is TGTGCCAGCAGCTTGTTGACTAGCGGGAGGGCCAATGATCAGTTCTTC. This gives the protein CASSLLTSGRANDQFF.

The rearrangement joins TRBV6-5 to TRBJ2-1, with D maybe TRBD2 (6 bases). CDR1 is MNHEY and CDR2 is SVGAGI in the germline V gene. V gave up 6 bases and J gave up 6 bases, with 15 bases separating them. This CDR3 spans 14 amino acids. DNA of the CDR3: TGTGCCAGCAGATACCTCGGGACTCCCAATGAGCAGTTCTTC. Amino acid sequence: CASRYLGTPNEQFF.

A few counts support this clonotype. The chain recombines TRBV20-1 with TRBJ1-2; 9 nucleotides match TRBD1. Per the germline V gene, CDR1 is DFQATT and CDR2 is SNEGSKA (reference sequence). The CDR3 consists of 14 residues. Germline trimming cut 5 bases from V and 2 bases from J; bases unmatched to any gene: 6. This CDR3 is CSAGRQGVNYGYTF. DNA for the CDR3: TGCAGTGCTGGGAGACAGGGGGTGAACTATGGCTACACCTTC.

The chain has TRBV18 and TRBJ1-4; D uncertain. The V gene's germline CDR1 is KGHSH and CDR2 LQKENI. V was trimmed by 3 bases and J by 0 bases, leaving 11 bases between them. The CDR3 loop spans 16 amino acids. Written as DNA, the CDR3 is TGTGCCAGCTCACCGCTCATGACGGCAACTAATGAAAAACTGTTTTTT. Translating gives CASSPLMTATNEKLFF.